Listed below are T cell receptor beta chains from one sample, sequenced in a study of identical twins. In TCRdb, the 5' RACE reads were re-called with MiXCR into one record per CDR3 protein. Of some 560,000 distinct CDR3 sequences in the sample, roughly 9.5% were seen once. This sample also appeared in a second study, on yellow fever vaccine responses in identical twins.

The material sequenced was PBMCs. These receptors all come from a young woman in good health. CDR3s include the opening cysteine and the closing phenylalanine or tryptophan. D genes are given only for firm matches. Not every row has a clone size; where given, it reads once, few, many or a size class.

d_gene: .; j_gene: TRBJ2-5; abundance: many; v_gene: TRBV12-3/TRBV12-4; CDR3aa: CASSPTAGSQETQYF; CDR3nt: TGTGCCAGCAGTCCCACCGCAGGGAGCCAAGAGACCCAGTACTTC
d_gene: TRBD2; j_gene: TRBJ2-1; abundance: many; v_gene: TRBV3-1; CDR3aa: CASSPWTSGSLRSEQFF; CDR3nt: TGTGCCAGCAGCCCCTGGACTAGCGGGAGTTTGCGGTCTGAGCAGTTCTTC
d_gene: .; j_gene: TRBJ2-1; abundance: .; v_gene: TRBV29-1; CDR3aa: CSVEGVSYNEQFF; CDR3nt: TGCAGCGTTGAAGGTGTCAGCTACAATGAGCAGTTCTTC
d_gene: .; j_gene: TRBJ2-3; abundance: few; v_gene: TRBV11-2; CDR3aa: CASRPLRGPLTDTQYF; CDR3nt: TGTGCCAGCAGACCGCTGAGGGGCCCCCTCACAGATACGCAGTATTTT
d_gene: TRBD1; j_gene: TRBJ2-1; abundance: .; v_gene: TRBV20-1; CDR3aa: CSAPDRGIYNEQFF; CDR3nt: TGCAGTGCCCCTGACAGGGGGATCTACAATGAGCAGTTCTTC
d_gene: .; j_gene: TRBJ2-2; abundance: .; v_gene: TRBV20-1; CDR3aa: CSAREANTGELFF; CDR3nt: TGCAGTGCTAGGGAGGCGAACACCGGGGAGCTGTTTTTT
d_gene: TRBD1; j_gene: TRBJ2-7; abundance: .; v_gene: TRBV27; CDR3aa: CASGLFRDRGLYEQYF; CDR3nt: TGTGCCAGCGGTTTATTCAGGGACAGGGGGCTCTACGAGCAGTACTTC
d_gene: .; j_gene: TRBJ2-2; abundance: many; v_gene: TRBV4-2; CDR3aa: CASSPRSWWEVPTGELFF; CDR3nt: TGTGCCAGCAGCCCAAGGTCGTGGTGGGAGGTGCCAACCGGGGAGCTGTTTTTT
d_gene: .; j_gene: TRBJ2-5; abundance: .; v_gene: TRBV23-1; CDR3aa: CASSQFTGCPIVQETQYF; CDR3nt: TGCGCCAGCAGTCAATTTACCGGATGCCCTATAGTCCAAGAGACCCAGTACTTC
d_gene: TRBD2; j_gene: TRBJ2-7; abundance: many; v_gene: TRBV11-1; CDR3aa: CASSLNELAGASSYEQYF; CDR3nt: TGTGCCAGCAGCTTAAATGAGCTAGCGGGGGCTAGCTCCTACGAGCAGTACTTC
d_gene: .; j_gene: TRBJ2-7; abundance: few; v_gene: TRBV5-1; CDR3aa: CASSKGPGGHEQYF; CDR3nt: TGCGCCAGCAGCAAGGGACCGGGCGGACACGAGCAGTACTTC
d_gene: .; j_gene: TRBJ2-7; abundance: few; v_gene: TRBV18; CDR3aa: CASSPPSVGYEQYF; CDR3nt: TGTGCCAGCTCACCACCTTCCGTTGGGTACGAGCAGTACTTC
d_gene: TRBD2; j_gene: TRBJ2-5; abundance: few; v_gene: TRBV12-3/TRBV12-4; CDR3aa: CASSALAGEETQYF; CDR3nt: TGTGCCAGCAGTGCCCTAGCGGGGGAAGAGACCCAGTACTTC
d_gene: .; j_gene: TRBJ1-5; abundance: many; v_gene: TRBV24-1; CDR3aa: CATSEGGRLNQPQHF; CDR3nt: TGTGCCACCAGTGAGGGGGGACGCCTCAATCAGCCCCAGCATTTT
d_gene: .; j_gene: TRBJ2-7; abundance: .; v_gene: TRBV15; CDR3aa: CATGEPYEQYF; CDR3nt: TGTGCCACCGGCGAACCCTACGAGCAGTACTTC
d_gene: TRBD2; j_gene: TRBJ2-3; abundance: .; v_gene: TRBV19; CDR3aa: CASSIKILGLAGTDTQYF; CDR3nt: TGTGCCAGTAGTATCAAGATTCTGGGACTAGCGGGCACAGATACGCAGTATTTT
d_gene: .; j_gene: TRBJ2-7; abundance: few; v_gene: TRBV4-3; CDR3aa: CASSQDDFHEQYF; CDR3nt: TGCGCCAGCAGCCAAGATGATTTTCACGAGCAGTACTTC
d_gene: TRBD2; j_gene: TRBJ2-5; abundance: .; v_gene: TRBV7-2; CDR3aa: CASSTGLAGVETQYF; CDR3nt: TGTGCCAGCAGCACGGGACTAGCGGGAGTTGAGACCCAGTACTTC
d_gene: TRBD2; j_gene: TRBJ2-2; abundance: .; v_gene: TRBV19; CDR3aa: CASNSAGDSTGELFF; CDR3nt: TGTGCCAGTAACTCGGCGGGAGATAGCACCGGGGAGCTGTTTTTT
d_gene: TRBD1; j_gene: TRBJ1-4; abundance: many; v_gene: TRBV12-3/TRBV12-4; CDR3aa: CASSTGTGGPTNEKLFF; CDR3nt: TGTGCCAGCAGTACCGGGACAGGGGGCCCAACTAATGAAAAACTGTTTTTT
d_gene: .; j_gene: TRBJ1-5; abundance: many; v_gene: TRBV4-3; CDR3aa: CASSPRRGVGGQPQHF; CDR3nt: TGCGCCAGCAGCCCACGAAGAGGGGTTGGGGGTCAGCCCCAGCATTTT
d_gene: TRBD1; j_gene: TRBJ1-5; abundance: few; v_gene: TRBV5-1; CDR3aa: CASSSPRQGFYYSNQPQHF; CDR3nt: TGCGCCAGCAGCTCTCCAAGACAGGGGTTTTACTATAGCAATCAGCCCCAGCATTTT
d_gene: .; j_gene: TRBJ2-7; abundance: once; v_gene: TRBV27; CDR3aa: CASSLSLGWEQYF; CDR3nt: TGTGCCAGCAGTTTATCTCTGGGATGGGAGCAGTACTTC
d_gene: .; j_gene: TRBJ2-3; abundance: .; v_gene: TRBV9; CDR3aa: CASSVGGASSTDTQYF; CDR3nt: TGTGCCAGCAGCGTAGGAGGAGCATCTAGCACAGATACGCAGTATTTT
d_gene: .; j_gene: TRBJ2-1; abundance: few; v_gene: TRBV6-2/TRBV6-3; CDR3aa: CASTPTGGPYNEQFF; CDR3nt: TGTGCCAGCACTCCCACCGGGGGGCCCTACAATGAGCAGTTCTTC
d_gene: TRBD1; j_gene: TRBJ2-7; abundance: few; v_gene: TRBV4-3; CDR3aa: CASSQGTGSTDQQYF; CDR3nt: TGCGCCAGCAGCCAAGGGACAGGGAGTACGGACCAGCAGTACTTC
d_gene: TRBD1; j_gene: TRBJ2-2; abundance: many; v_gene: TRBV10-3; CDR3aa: CAISKSGTVNTGELFF; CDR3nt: TGTGCCATCAGTAAATCCGGGACAGTTAACACCGGGGAGCTGTTTTTT
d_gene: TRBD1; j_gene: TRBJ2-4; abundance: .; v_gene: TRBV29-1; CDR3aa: CSARTGSENIQYF; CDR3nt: TGCAGCGCACGGACAGGGTCGGAAAACATTCAGTACTTC
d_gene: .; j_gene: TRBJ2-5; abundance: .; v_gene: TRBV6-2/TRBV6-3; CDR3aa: CASRWTDRETQYF; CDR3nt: TGTGCCAGCAGATGGACAGATAGAGAGACCCAGTACTTC
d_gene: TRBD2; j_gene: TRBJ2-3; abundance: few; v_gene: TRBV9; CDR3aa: CASSVATSGRTDTQYF; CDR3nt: TGTGCCAGCAGCGTAGCTACCAGCGGGAGAACAGATACGCAGTATTTT
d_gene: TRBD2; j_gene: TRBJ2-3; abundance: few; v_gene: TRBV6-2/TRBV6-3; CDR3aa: CATSGPSTDTQYF; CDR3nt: TGTGCCACTAGCGGACCTAGCACAGATACGCAGTATTTT
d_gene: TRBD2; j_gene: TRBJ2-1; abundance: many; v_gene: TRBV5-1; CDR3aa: CASSLGLAGTKEQFF; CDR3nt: TGCGCCAGCAGCTTAGGACTAGCGGGAACAAAAGAGCAGTTCTTC